This passage covers 3 T cell receptor beta chains from one sample sequenced in a study of cytomegalovirus exposure and HLA in healthy donors. The PCR made use of 60 Vbeta and 13 Jbeta primers. Data came from immunoSEQ multiplex PCR; TCRdb stores just in-frame clones and leaves some out. There are about 160,000 clones in the sample; 75% to 90% occur only once, and approximately 2% lies in the top ten. Sequencing was carried out using PBMCs. These TCRs come from a young woman in good health and CMV-seronegative.

The V call is TRBV9, the J call TRBJ2-3, with a weak D call TRBD2 (5 bases). Germline V CDR1 and CDR2: SGDLS, YYNGEE. CDR3 length: 15 residues. V was clipped by 0 bases and J by 1 base, with 9 bases between them. This CDR3 is CASSVEGVGTDTQYF. CDR3 nucleotide sequence: TGTGCCAGCAGCGTAGAGGGAGTCGGCACAGATACGCAGTATTTT.

The rearrangement links TRBV6-5 to TRBJ1-1, with 8 bases that match TRBD1. Unmatched junction bases numbered 14, after V lost 6 bases and J lost 11 bases. CDR1 is MNHEY and CDR2 is SVGAGI in the germline V gene. The CDR3 runs to 14 residues. The CDR3 nucleotides read TGTGCCAGCAGGCCCCCAGGGGGCTCCCTCTGGGCTTTCTTT. This encodes CASRPPGGSLWAFF.

This sequence joins TRBV2 and TRBJ1-3; 7 bases map to TRBD1. The CDR3 totals 14 residues. V shed 7 bases, J shed 2 bases, and the junction held 5 bases outside the gene matches. CDR1 and CDR2 (germline): SNHLY, FYNNEI. In nucleotides, the CDR3 is TGTGCCAGCAAATCCGGGACAGCTGGAAACACCATATATTTT. Translated: CASKSGTAGNTIYF.